The 27 T cell receptor beta chains in this list originate from one sample, sequenced in a study of T-cell reconstitution after alpha-beta-depleted transplantation in children. As it was prepared, the TCRbeta library received unique molecular identifiers. TCRdb re-called the PCR reads through MiXCR, storing one row per CDR3 protein. Here the sample spans more than 550,000 distinct CDR3 sequences, about 10% being singletons. The specimen was PBMCs from the stem cell graft donor, collected from the stem cell graft. The origin of the receptors is a human donor who donated a stem cell graft to a child with acute myeloid leukemia.

This clonotype was found many times. The rearrangement uses TRBV6-1 and TRBJ2-3, with 12 bases identical to TRBD2. Germline values: CDR1 MNHNS, CDR2 SASEGT. The V gene end was trimmed by 4 bases and the J gene end by 4 bases; junction bases not matched to a gene: 3. The CDR3 runs 15 residues. The CDR3 DNA sequence: TGTGCCAGCAGTGGGCTAGCGGGAGGGCCAGATACGCAGTATTTT. Protein: CASSGLAGGPDTQYF.

The V call is TRBV20-1, the J call TRBJ2-4; the D is unclear. The CDR3 length is 14 residues. V lost 3 bases to trimming and J lost 0 bases, with 9 bases between them. CDR1 and CDR2 (germline): DFQATT, SNEGSKA (reference sequence). CDR3 residues: CSARGSLAKNIQYF. Here the CDR3 DNA reads TGCAGTGCTAGGGGTAGCCTAGCCAAAAACATTCAGTACTTC.

This clonotype was seen ten or more times. The rearrangement joins TRBV20-1 to TRBJ2-7; no definite D call. The germline V gene encodes CDR1 DFQATT and CDR2 SNEGSKA (reference sequence). The CDR3 totals 14 residues. Trimming stripped 0 bases from V and 3 bases from J, with 12 bases between. The CDR3 protein is CSARDGHTIYEQYF. The CDR3 DNA is TGCAGTGCTAGAGATGGGCACACGATCTACGAGCAGTACTTC.

This clonotype was seen ten or more times. J is TRBJ2-3 and V is TRBV15; 9 bases map to TRBD2. The CDR3 extends over 17 amino acids. The junction had 4 bases not matched to a gene; V was cut back by 0 bases and J by 0 bases. Germline CDR1 reads LNHNV; CDR2 reads YYDKDF (reference sequence). The CDR3 DNA reads TGTGCCACCAGCAGAGACAGAAGCGGGAGGAGCACAGATACGCAGTATTTT. Protein: CATSRDRSGRSTDTQYF.

V usage is TRBV23-1 and J usage is TRBJ2-6; 7 bases agree with TRBD1. Being an ORF, TRBV23-1 has a function that is uncertain. The junction had 11 bases not matched to a gene; V was cut back by 0 bases and J by 0 bases. This CDR3 contains 20 residues. CDR3 amino acids: CASSQSRVGTVPSGANVLTF. CDR3 in DNA: TGCGCCAGCAGTCAATCGAGAGTTGGGACAGTTCCCTCTGGGGCCAACGTCCTGACTTTC.

This clonotype was seen many times. The chain is built from TRBV27 and TRBJ2-1; D is unresolved. V dropped 1 base and J dropped 4 bases, with 14 bases sitting between them. The CDR3 is made up of 16 amino acids. CDR1 MNHEY and CDR2 SMNVEV come from the germline V gene (reference sequence). Here the CDR3 DNA reads TGTGCCAGCAGTTTATTCGGGTCCATGAGGTACAATGAGCAGTTCTTC. The encoded protein is CASSLFGSMRYNEQFF.

In this sample, this clonotype turned up a few times. The chain links TRBV12-3 or TRBV12-4 to TRBJ2-3; D remains unclear. Trimming removed 6 bases at V and 4 bases at J, with 8 bases between. This CDR3 is 12 amino acids long. The CDR3 sequence is CASRRTADTQYF. CDR3 in DNA: TGTGCCAGCAGACGGACGGCAGATACGCAGTATTTT.

This chain connects TRBV28 to TRBJ2-1; D ambiguous. V shed 2 bases and J shed 4 bases, with 9 bases lying between them. CDR3 length: 14 residues. Per germline, CDR1 MDHEN and CDR2 SYDVKM. The CDR3 is CASSLVGRYNEQFF. The CDR3, as DNA: TGTGCCAGCAGTTTAGTGGGAAGATACAATGAGCAGTTCTTC.

This clonotype was observed a handful of times. The chain employs TRBV9 and TRBJ2-5; TRBD1 might be the D (6 bases). CDR1 SGDLS and CDR2 YYNGEE come from the germline V gene. Trimming cost V 0 bases and J 2 bases, with 14 bases left between them. The CDR3 is 16 residues long. CDR3 sequence reads: CASSVAVGATQETQYF. The CDR3 DNA sequence: TGTGCCAGCAGCGTAGCTGTGGGGGCCACTCAAGAGACCCAGTACTTC.

This clonotype has a handful of counts. The V and J genes are TRBV7-3 and TRBJ2-3; D ambiguous. The CDR3 runs 14 residues. Trimming took 1 base from V and 5 from J, leaving 10 bases between them. Germline V lookup: CDR1 SGHTA, CDR2 FQGTGA. The chain's CDR3 is CASSLRPFIDTQYF. The CDR3 DNA follows: TGTGCCAGCAGCTTAAGGCCATTTATAGATACGCAGTATTTT.

V gene TRBV7-9 combines with J gene TRBJ2-2, with 7 positions matching TRBD2. V shed 5 bases, J shed 4 bases, and the junction held 7 bases outside the gene matches. Germline V gene sequence: CDR1 SEHNR, CDR2 FQNEAQ (reference sequence). The CDR3 covers 15 residues. CDR3 region: CASSPSSGITGELFF. CDR3 DNA sequence: TGTGCCAGCAGCCCATCCAGCGGGATCACCGGGGAGCTGTTTTTT.

The chain uses TRBV7-2 and TRBJ1-1, with TRBD1 matching 7 bases. J was trimmed by 0 bases and V by 5 bases; bases with no gene match: 12. CDR1 and CDR2 (germline): SGHTA, FQGNSA. The CDR3 is made up of 17 amino acids. The CDR3 region is CASSHYSSGTVNTEAFF. The CDR3 bases are TGTGCCAGCAGCCATTATTCTTCCGGGACAGTGAACACTGAAGCTTTCTTT.

The chain uses TRBV2 and TRBJ2-4; 12 nucleotides match TRBD2. Germline V CDR1 and CDR2: SNHLY, FYNNEI. The V segment lost 0 bases and the J segment 9 bases; nucleotides outside the gene matches: 6. CDR3 length equals 16 residues. CDR3 coding DNA: TGTGCCAGCAGTGAAGCGCTAGCGGGAGGGAGGGGCATTCAGTACTTC. This codes for CASSEALAGGRGIQYF. The full variable domain, its missing parts supplied by reference TRBV2 and TRBJ2-4, is EPEVTQTPSHQVTQMGQEVILRCVPISNHLYFYWYRQILGQKVEFLVSFYNNEISEKSEIFDDQFSVERPDGSNFTLKIRSTKLEDSAMYFCASSEALAGGRGIQYFGAGTRLSVL.

Many counts were recorded for this clonotype. The chain recombines TRBV29-1 with TRBJ2-1; TRBD2 might be the D (5 bases). V was pared by 4 bases and J by 4 bases, with 11 bases between. The germline CDR1 and CDR2 sequences are SQVTM and ANQGSEA. The CDR3 extends over 13 amino acids. The CDR3 region has the DNA TGCAGCGTTGCCATGGGCGGGTACAATGAGCAGTTCTTC. As protein: CSVAMGGYNEQFF.

This clonotype was seen ten or more times. The rearrangement links TRBV29-1 to TRBJ2-7; 7 bases agree with TRBD2. The CDR3 has 14 residues. After removal of 1 base from V and 2 bases from J, the junction contained 5 bases not matched to a gene. The germline V gene encodes CDR1 SQVTM and CDR2 ANQGSEA. CDR3 loop: CSVEGASGTYEQYF. The CDR3 DNA follows: TGCAGCGTTGAAGGGGCTAGCGGTACCTACGAGCAGTACTTC.

The chain employs TRBV7-3 and TRBJ2-2, with no clear D. V shed 5 bases and J shed 2 bases, with 9 bases lying between them. The germline V gene has CDR1 SGHTA and CDR2 FQGTGA. This CDR3 region has 14 residues. Here the CDR3 DNA reads TGTGCCAGCAGCCCAACCCTTAACACCGGGGAGCTGTTTTTT. This encodes CASSPTLNTGELFF.

There are a few counts of this clonotype. CDR3 nucleotides: TGCAGTGCTAGACCTGGGACCAGGCGGCCCCAGCATTTT. Protein sequence: CSARPGTRRPQHF. The chain uses TRBV20-1 and TRBJ1-5, with D possibly TRBD1 on 5 matching bases. This CDR3 region has 13 residues. Trimming removed 2 bases from V and 9 bases from J, with 14 bases in between. CDR1 and CDR2 from the germline V gene are DFQATT and SNEGSKA (reference sequence).

The rearrangement links TRBV20-1 to TRBJ1-1, with D hard to call. CDR3 size: 13 residues. Deletions cut 0 bases from V and 3 bases from J, with 8 bases between. The germline V gene has CDR1 DFQATT and CDR2 SNEGSKA (reference sequence). The CDR3 DNA is TGCAGTGCTAGAGATGGGCAGGACACTGAAGCTTTCTTT. This codes for CSARDGQDTEAFF.

This clonotype was seen a handful of times. The chain combines TRBV7-2 with TRBJ2-3; no firm D call. The CDR3 has 14 amino acids. Per the germline V gene, CDR1 is SGHTA and CDR2 is FQGNSA. V was clipped by 4 bases and J by 0 bases, with 8 bases between them. In DNA form, the CDR3 reads TGTGCCAGCAGCTCCGACGGTAGCACAGATACGCAGTATTTT. Its translation: CASSSDGSTDTQYF. The variable domain in full, with the rest retrieved from reference TRBV7-2 and TRBJ2-3, is GAGVSQSPSNKVTEKGKDVELRCDPISGHTALYWYRQSLGQGLEFLIYFQGNSAPDKSGLPSDRFSAERTGGSVSTLTIQRTQQEDSAVYLCASSSDGSTDTQYFGPGTRLTVL.

The V call is TRBV6-1, the J call TRBJ2-1, with 8 bases that match TRBD1. Germline assignment: CDR1 MNHNS and CDR2 SASEGT. This CDR3 is built from 15 residues. V lost 6 bases to trimming and J lost 4 bases; unmatched junction nucleotides: 8. The CDR3 region is CASRGSGGAYNEQFF. DNA for the CDR3: TGTGCCAGCAGGGGGTCAGGGGGCGCTTACAATGAGCAGTTCTTC.

Ten or more counts support this clonotype. CDR3 in DNA: TGTGCCATCAGTCCGGATCTAGCGGGAGGAAGGAATGAGCAGTTCTTC. Translation: CAISPDLAGGRNEQFF. The V and J genes are TRBV10-3 and TRBJ2-1; 11 bases match TRBD2. Per the germline V gene, CDR1 is ENHRY and CDR2 is SYGVKD. This CDR3 is 16 amino acids long. Losses at the gene ends were 5 bases for V and 7 bases for J; bases not matched to a gene: 10.

This clonotype was detected a few times. For the CDR3, the DNA is TGTGCCAGCAGTGAATATGGCAACGTCCTGACTTTC. Amino acid sequence: CASSEYGNVLTF. The rearrangement links TRBV25-1 to TRBJ2-6; no reliable D call. Per the germline V gene, CDR1 is MGHDK and CDR2 is SYGVNS. The CDR3 contains 12 residues. Trimming took 0 bases from V and 9 from J, leaving 3 bases between them.

This clonotype occurred many times. The chain joins TRBV5-1 to TRBJ2-1; 8 positions match TRBD2. Trimming removed 3 bases from V and 4 bases from J; junction bases left unmatched: 6. Per germline, CDR1 SGHRS and CDR2 YFSETQ. The CDR3 is 15 amino acids. The CDR3 here is CASSWGSGTYNEQFF. Written as DNA, the CDR3 is TGCGCCAGCAGCTGGGGTAGCGGGACATACAATGAGCAGTTCTTC.

The CDR3 bases are TGTGCCAGTAGTATATCCTCCCTCCGTAGGGGAACCTACGAGCAGTACTTC. Its protein product is CASSISSLRRGTYEQYF. The V and J genes are TRBV19 and TRBJ2-7, with TRBD1 as a possible D gene (5 bases). The V end lost 2 bases, the J end lost 2 bases, and 19 bases lay between the germline ends. Looked up from germline, CDR1 is LNHDA and CDR2 is SQIVND (reference sequence). The CDR3 consists of 17 residues.

This clonotype has more than one count but fewer than ten. The chain employs TRBV4-3 and TRBJ1-1; D gene uncertain. The V end lost 0 bases, the J end lost 4 bases, and 6 bases lay between the germline ends. The CDR3 covers 13 residues. The V gene's germline CDR1 is LGHNA and CDR2 YSLEER. The DNA of the CDR3 is TGCGCCAGCAGCCAAGAGAGGTTCACTGAAGCTTTCTTT. Translated, it gives CASSQERFTEAFF.

The sample holds a few counts of this clonotype. The V and J genes are TRBV4-2 and TRBJ1-2, with D possibly being TRBD1 (5 bases). Per the germline V gene, CDR1 is LGHNA and CDR2 is YNFKEQ. V was clipped by 1 base and J by 2 bases, with 8 bases between them. CDR3 length: 14 residues. CDR3 sequence reads: CASSQGGENYGYTF. Here the CDR3 DNA reads TGTGCCAGCAGCCAAGGGGGGGAAAACTATGGCTACACCTTC.

The chain couples TRBV30 to TRBJ1-1; D gene uncertain. V was pared by 0 bases and J by 5 bases, with 10 bases between. The germline V gene has CDR1 GTSNPN and CDR2 SVGIG (reference sequence). The length of the CDR3 is 13 residues. The CDR3 nucleotides are TGTGCCTGGAGTGTTCGGTCGGGGACTGAAGCTTTCTTT. Amino acids: CAWSVRSGTEAFF.